This T cell receptor (beta chain) was recorded in a study of STAT5B mutations in CD4+ large granular lymphocyte leukemia. Study in general: Healthy donors showed HLA-associated enrichment of the CDR3 'QG' motif. Overall study results and limits: 8/27 top patient clones versus 2/35 control clones were TRBV06-family. 25% of private leukemic clonotypes occurred rarely in other patients' non-leukemic repertoires.

Original handling: Productive clonotypes were detectable down to 2.59 x 10-5 frequency. TCRdb keeps only in-frame clones here, not all; method: immunoSEQ multiplex PCR. The DNA gave D and trimming, while V, J and clone size come from that table. This sample has under 35,000 clones; 75% to 85% occur once, and the top ten carry around 2%. On this clone itself: Its antigen is undetermined.

The CDR3 loop spans 14 amino acids. V shed 7 bases, J shed 9 bases, and the junction held 12 bases outside the gene matches. Germline values: CDR1 SGHRS, CDR2 YFSETQ. This rearrangement joins TRBV5-1 to TRBJ2-1; 8 bases align to TRBD1. The sequencing input was CD4+ T cells from blood buffy coats. The clonotype was recovered from a human donor in good health. The CDR3 coding sequence is TGCGCCAGCGTCGGACAGGGCCTCTTCGGTGAGCAGTTCTTC. It translates to CASVGQGLFGEQFF. Full variable domain (rest looked up from reference TRBV5-1 and TRBJ2-1): KAGVTQTPRYLIKTRGQQVTLSCSPISGHRSVSWYQQTPGQGLQFLFEYFSETQRNKGNFPGRFSGRQFSNSRSEMNVSTLELGDSALYLCASVGQGLFGEQFFGPGTRLTVL.